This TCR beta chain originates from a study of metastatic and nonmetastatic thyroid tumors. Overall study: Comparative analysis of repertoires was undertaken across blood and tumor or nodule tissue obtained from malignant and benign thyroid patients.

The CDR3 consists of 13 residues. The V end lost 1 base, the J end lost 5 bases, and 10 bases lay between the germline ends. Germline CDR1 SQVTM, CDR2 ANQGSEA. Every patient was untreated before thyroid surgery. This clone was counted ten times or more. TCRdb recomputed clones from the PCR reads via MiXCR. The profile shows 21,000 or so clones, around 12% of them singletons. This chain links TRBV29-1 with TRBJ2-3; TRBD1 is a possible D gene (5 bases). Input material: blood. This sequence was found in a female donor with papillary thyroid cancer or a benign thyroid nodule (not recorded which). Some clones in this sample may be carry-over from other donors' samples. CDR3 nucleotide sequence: TGCAGCGTTGAAGTTGACAGAGGAGATACGCAGTATTTT. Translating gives CSVEVDRGDTQYF.